This T cell receptor (beta chain) emerged from a study of OX40 agonist ivuxolimab in advanced cancers. At the level of the study: Dose-escalation cases comprised hepatocellular carcinoma, melanoma, renal cell or head and neck cancer.

Notes on the study in general: At doses 0.1 to 3.0 mg/kg, CD4+ and CD8+ clones expanded. On average, a greater number of expanded clones characterised CD8+ T cells relative to CD4+.

The method was immunoSEQ multiplex PCR; TCRdb's version includes in-frame clones alone and lacks a portion of them. In the table there are tens of thousands of clones, roughly nine tenths of which are singletons. About this clone itself: The antigen is unknown.

Trimming cost V 4 bases and J 0 bases, with 10 bases left between them. In germline, CDR1 is SGHVS, CDR2 FNYEAQ. This CDR3 is built from 15 residues. The receptor's source is an adult with an advanced solid tumor such as melanoma, head and neck, liver or kidney cancer. The chain joins TRBV7-6 to TRBJ1-5; the D is unclear. The sequencing here drew on CD4+ or CD8+ T cells sorted from blood, taken in a trial of the OX40 agonist ivuxolimab. CDR3 protein: CASSSEIDSNQPQHF. DNA of the CDR3: TGTGCCAGCAGCTCAGAGATAGATAGCAATCAGCCCCAGCATTTT.